What follows describes a single T cell receptor (beta chain). As yet, its antigen is unknown. The sample belongs to a study of T cells in Graves' hyperthyroidism and ophthalmopathy. Study-level information: Peripheral blood was collected at initial diagnosis, before any treatment.

Using RNA transcripts as the source, TCR beta CDR3 regions were amplified. Carried out on the TCR CDR3, a first-round RT-PCR used the HTBI primer set. TCRdb processed the multiplex PCR reads anew with MiXCR; each CDR3 protein has one entry. The sample lists approximately 530,000 distinct CDR3 sequences, roughly 21% occurring once. Each ophthalmopathy patient scored at least 3 on the Clinical Activity Score and at least 4 on NOSPECS grade, with duration under 3 months. Thyroid ultrasound, orbital computed tomography, clinical symptoms, and serum thyroxine and TRAb underpinned diagnoses. Germline V gives CDR1 MGHRA, CDR2 YSYEKL. Trimming took 1 base from V and 5 from J, leaving 14 bases between them. This CDR3 comprises 15 residues. General study results and limits: Ophthalmopathy stood apart from stable hyperthyroidism in a 13 V-J model.

Sequenced: blood. This rearrangement joins TRBV4-1 to TRBJ1-2; D possibly corresponds to TRBD1 (6 bases). This TCR was sampled from a man in his forties with Graves' ophthalmopathy. This chain's CDR3 is CASSQVPGGGYGYTF. The DNA for the CDR3 is TGCGCCAGCAGCCAAGTGCCGGGAGGGGGATATGGCTACACCTTC.